A selection of T cell receptor beta chains follows, all from one sample in a study of response to subunit inactivated influenza vaccine. TCRdb itself ran the RT-PCR reads through MiXCR, one entry per CDR3 protein. The table records some 500,000 distinct CDR3 sequences, about 25% of them present only once. The sample in question was CD4+ T cells sorted from PBMCs, obtained 5 days after vaccination. The receptors derive from a man between 45 and 60 years old who received an inactivated influenza vaccine. Each CDR3 is given with its conserved first and last residue. Fields, in order: clone size, V gene, J gene, D gene, CDR3 DNA, CDR3 protein. The D gene is left open where the match is weak. Not all rows give a size; the values are once, few, many and, for expanded clones, a class.

abundance: .; v_gene: TRBV7-9; j_gene: TRBJ2-7; d_gene: .; CDR3nt: TGTGCCAGCAGCCAAGCGGGCAGCTTCCAAGCCTACGAGCAGTACTTC; CDR3aa: CASSQAGSFQAYEQYF
abundance: many; v_gene: TRBV12-3/TRBV12-4; j_gene: TRBJ1-3; d_gene: TRBD1; CDR3nt: TGTGCCAGCAGTCGTGACAGGGTAGCAAGTGGAAACACCATATATTTT; CDR3aa: CASSRDRVASGNTIYF
abundance: .; v_gene: TRBV12-3/TRBV12-4; j_gene: TRBJ2-5; d_gene: TRBD2; CDR3nt: TGTGCCAGCAGTTCGCGGACTAGCGGAAAAGAGACCCAGTACTTC; CDR3aa: CASSSRTSGKETQYF
abundance: .; v_gene: TRBV5-1; j_gene: TRBJ2-5; d_gene: .; CDR3nt: TGCGCCAGCAGCTTGTTCCGCCCGGGGGAGACCCAGTACTTC; CDR3aa: CASSLFRPGETQYF
abundance: few; v_gene: TRBV7-6; j_gene: TRBJ2-1; d_gene: TRBD2; CDR3nt: TGTGCCAGCAGCTCCTCTCCCGGGACTAGCGTTTACAATGAGCAGTTCTTC; CDR3aa: CASSSSPGTSVYNEQFF
abundance: .; v_gene: TRBV7-2; j_gene: TRBJ1-4; d_gene: .; CDR3nt: TGTGCCAGCAGCTGGACGACAGGTTGGCGTGAAAAACTGTTTTTT; CDR3aa: CASSWTTGWREKLFF
abundance: few; v_gene: TRBV20-1; j_gene: TRBJ1-5; d_gene: .; CDR3nt: TGCAGTGCTAGAGCTCCGGATCAGCCCCAGCATTTT; CDR3aa: CSARAPDQPQHF
abundance: few; v_gene: TRBV6-5; j_gene: TRBJ2-3; d_gene: .; CDR3nt: TGTGCCAGCAGTTTTGGTTGGGACGATACGCAGTATTTT; CDR3aa: CASSFGWDDTQYF
abundance: few; v_gene: TRBV19; j_gene: TRBJ2-7; d_gene: .; CDR3nt: TGTGCCAGTAGTTGCCCTTCCACGGGGAGGAAGGCCTACGAGCAGTACTTC; CDR3aa: CASSCPSTGRKAYEQYF
abundance: .; v_gene: TRBV12-3/TRBV12-4; j_gene: TRBJ1-5; d_gene: .; CDR3nt: TGTGCCAGCAGTTTAGCGCTCCAGGGTGTCCTTCAGCCCCAGCATTTT; CDR3aa: CASSLALQGVLQPQHF
abundance: .; v_gene: TRBV20-1; j_gene: TRBJ1-6; d_gene: .; CDR3nt: TGCAGTGCTAGCCAGAGTAATTCACCCCTCCACTTT; CDR3aa: CSASQSNSPLHF
abundance: few; v_gene: TRBV12-3/TRBV12-4; j_gene: TRBJ1-3; d_gene: .; CDR3nt: TGTGCCAGCAACCCGGGGGCCTCTGGAAACACCATATATTTT; CDR3aa: CASNPGASGNTIYF
abundance: few; v_gene: TRBV7-9; j_gene: TRBJ2-7; d_gene: .; CDR3nt: TGTGCCAGCAGCCCCGCAGGGTTAAGTGAGCAGTACTTC; CDR3aa: CASSPAGLSEQYF
abundance: few; v_gene: TRBV5-8; j_gene: TRBJ2-5; d_gene: TRBD1; CDR3nt: TGTGCCAGCAGCTGGACAGGGATGCAAGAGACCCAGTACTTC; CDR3aa: CASSWTGMQETQYF
abundance: .; v_gene: TRBV29-1; j_gene: TRBJ2-3; d_gene: TRBD2; CDR3nt: TGCAGCGTTTCCGGTGGGACTACCCCGCGGGATACGCAGTATTTT; CDR3aa: CSVSGGTTPRDTQYF
abundance: few; v_gene: TRBV5-6; j_gene: TRBJ2-1; d_gene: TRBD2; CDR3nt: TGTGCCAGCAGCTTGCGGCTAGCGGCATCCTACAATGAGCAGTTCTTC; CDR3aa: CASSLRLAASYNEQFF
abundance: .; v_gene: TRBV24-1; j_gene: TRBJ2-1; d_gene: .; CDR3nt: TGTGCCACCAGTGCAACCGCGGACAGATACAATGAGCAGTTCTTC; CDR3aa: CATSATADRYNEQFF
abundance: .; v_gene: TRBV10-3; j_gene: TRBJ1-1; d_gene: .; CDR3nt: TGTGCCATCAGTGAAGACGGGTTCACTGAAGCTTTCTTT; CDR3aa: CAISEDGFTEAFF
abundance: .; v_gene: TRBV7-2; j_gene: TRBJ2-2; d_gene: .; CDR3nt: TGTGCCAGCAGCCCCTCAACCTCCTGGATGGGGGAGCTGTTTTTT; CDR3aa: CASSPSTSWMGELFF
abundance: few; v_gene: TRBV7-8; j_gene: TRBJ2-2; d_gene: .; CDR3nt: TGTGCCAGCAGGGTCCGTAGCACCGGGGAGCTGTTTTTT; CDR3aa: CASRVRSTGELFF
abundance: few; v_gene: TRBV29-1; j_gene: TRBJ2-6; d_gene: .; CDR3nt: TGCAGCGTTATGCAATCTGGGGCCAACGTCCTGACTTTC; CDR3aa: CSVMQSGANVLTF
abundance: many; v_gene: TRBV12-3/TRBV12-4; j_gene: TRBJ2-1; d_gene: TRBD2; CDR3nt: TGTGCCAGCAGAGAGACTAGCGGGAGTTACAATGAGCAGTTCTTC; CDR3aa: CASRETSGSYNEQFF
abundance: .; v_gene: TRBV7-2; j_gene: TRBJ1-2; d_gene: .; CDR3nt: TGTGCCAGCAGCTTAGAAACATACCAACGTTCTGGCTACACCTTC; CDR3aa: CASSLETYQRSGYTF
abundance: .; v_gene: TRBV14; j_gene: TRBJ2-1; d_gene: .; CDR3nt: TGTGCCAGCAGCCAAGAAGGGTACTACAATGAGCAGTTCTTC; CDR3aa: CASSQEGYYNEQFF
abundance: few; v_gene: TRBV15; j_gene: TRBJ2-1; d_gene: .; CDR3nt: TGTGCCACCAGCGGGGGCCCGAGGGGTGAGCAGTTCTTC; CDR3aa: CATSGGPRGEQFF
abundance: .; v_gene: TRBV10-3; j_gene: TRBJ1-2; d_gene: TRBD1; CDR3nt: TGTGCCATCAGTGGTACAGGGGGCGAAAGTGGCTACACCTTC; CDR3aa: CAISGTGGESGYTF
abundance: .; v_gene: TRBV9; j_gene: TRBJ2-2; d_gene: TRBD1; CDR3nt: TGTGCCAGCAGCTATACCACAGGGGCGGACACCGGGGAGCTGTTTTTT; CDR3aa: CASSYTTGADTGELFF